This entry is about one T cell receptor beta chain. This sample is drawn from a study of blood T cell repertoires in COVID-19. Produced via immunoSEQ multiplex PCR; TCRdb's table is partial and in-frame only. Of 70,000 or so clones in the sample, 90% were seen once. The sequencing input was peripheral blood. The receptor's source is a human donor in a cohort sampled during active COVID-19.

CDR3 in DNA: TGTGCCAGCAGCGCGGGTGGACAGGGCTACGAGCAGTACTTC. The encoded protein is CASSAGGQGYEQYF. The chain uses TRBV7-2 and TRBJ2-7; 8 positions agree with TRBD1. Germline values: CDR1 SGHTA, CDR2 FQGNSA. The V segment lost 5 bases and the J segment 3 bases; nucleotides outside the gene matches: 6. This CDR3 has 14 amino acids.